This TCR beta chain was identified during a study of blood T cell repertoires in COVID-19. Study information: Whether acute or convalescent, the COVID-19 samples came from the United States, Italy and Spain. From T cells, B-cell-depleted T cells, or PBMCs came the material, which was cDNA or gDNA.

This CDR3 has 15 amino acids. Trimming removed 0 bases from V and 5 bases from J, with 11 bases in between. Germline CDR1 reads SGHNT; CDR2 reads YENEEA. Followed over time, Seattle patients had been enrolled while infection was active. Using immunoSEQ multiplex PCR, the repertoire was profiled, and TCRdb retains in-frame clones only, with some absent. The sample carries 300,000 to 400,000 clones, about 91% recorded once. This TCR was sampled from a man aged 25 to 45 with COVID-19, enrolled during active disease. The sample consisted of peripheral blood. The chain is built from TRBV11-3 and TRBJ2-1; D remains ambiguous. The CDR3 DNA reads as TGTGCCAGCAGCTTAGATCTAGGAGCCCACAATGAGCAGTTCTTC. Its translation is CASSLDLGAHNEQFF.